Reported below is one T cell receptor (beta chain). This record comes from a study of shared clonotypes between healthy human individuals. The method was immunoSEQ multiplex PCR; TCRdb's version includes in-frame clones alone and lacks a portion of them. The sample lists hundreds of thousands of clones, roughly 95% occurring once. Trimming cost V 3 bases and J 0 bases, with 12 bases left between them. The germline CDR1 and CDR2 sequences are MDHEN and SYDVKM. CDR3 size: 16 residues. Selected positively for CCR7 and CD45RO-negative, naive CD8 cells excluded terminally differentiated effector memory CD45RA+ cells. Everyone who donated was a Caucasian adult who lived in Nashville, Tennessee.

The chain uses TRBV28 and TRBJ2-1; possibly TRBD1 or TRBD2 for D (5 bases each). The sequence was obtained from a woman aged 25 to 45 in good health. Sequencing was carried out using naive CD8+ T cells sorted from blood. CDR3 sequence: CASSFGAGSSYNEQFF. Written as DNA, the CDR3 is TGTGCCAGCAGTTTTGGGGCGGGTTCCTCCTACAATGAGCAGTTCTTC. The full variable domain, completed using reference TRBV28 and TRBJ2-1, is DVKVTQSSRYLVKRTGEKVFLECVQDMDHENMFWYRQDPGLGLRLIYFSYDVKMKEKGDIPEGYSVSREKKERFSLILESASTNQTSMYLCASSFGAGSSYNEQFFGPGTRLTVL.